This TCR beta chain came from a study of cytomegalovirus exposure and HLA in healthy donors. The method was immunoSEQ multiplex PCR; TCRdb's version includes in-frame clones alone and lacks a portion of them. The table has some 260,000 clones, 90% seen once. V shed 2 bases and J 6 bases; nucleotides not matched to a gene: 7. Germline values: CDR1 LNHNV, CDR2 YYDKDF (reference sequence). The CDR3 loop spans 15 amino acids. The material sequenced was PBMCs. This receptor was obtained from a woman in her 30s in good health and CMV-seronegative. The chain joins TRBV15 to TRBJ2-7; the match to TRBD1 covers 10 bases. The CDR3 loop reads CATSRLTGGFREQYF. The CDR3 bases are TGTGCCACCAGCAGATTGACAGGGGGCTTTCGCGAGCAGTACTTC.